This T cell receptor beta chain was sequenced in a study of liver allograft versus peripheral blood T cells. Across the study: Transplanted-liver T cell receptor repertoires were compared with recipients' peripheral blood repertoires. The study, taken as a whole, reports: Reportedly, the T cell receptor repertoires inside liver allografts were not the same as those in peripheral blood.

TCRdb re-called the reads with MiXCR, one entry per CDR3 protein. This sample has some 3,500 distinct CDR3 sequences, with more than 14% found just once. For this clonotype: Its specificity is not known.

The sequence came from a human patient who had a liver transplant. Some T cells may possibly be graft donor cells.

This CDR3 is CASSQDRGNEQFF. The CDR3 DNA reads as TGTGCCAGCAGCCAGGACAGGGGCAATGAGCAGTTCTTC. This chain connects TRBV7-9 to TRBJ2-1, with 9 bases lining up with TRBD1. V gave up 5 bases and J gave up 6 bases; unmatched junction bases: 2. Germline V CDR1 and CDR2: SEHNR, FQNEAQ (reference sequence). The CDR3 consists of 13 residues.